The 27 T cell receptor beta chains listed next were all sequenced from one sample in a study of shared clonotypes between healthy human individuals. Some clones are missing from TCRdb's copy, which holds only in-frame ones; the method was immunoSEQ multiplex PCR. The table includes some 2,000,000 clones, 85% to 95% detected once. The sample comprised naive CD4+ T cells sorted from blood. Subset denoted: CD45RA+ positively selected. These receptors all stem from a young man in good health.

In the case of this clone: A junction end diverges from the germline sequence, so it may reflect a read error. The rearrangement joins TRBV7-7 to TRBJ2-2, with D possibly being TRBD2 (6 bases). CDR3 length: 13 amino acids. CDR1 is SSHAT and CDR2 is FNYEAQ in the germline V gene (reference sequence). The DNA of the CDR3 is TGTGCTAGCAGCTTAGCGGAAGCCGGGGAGCTGTTTTTT. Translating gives CASSLAEAGELFF.

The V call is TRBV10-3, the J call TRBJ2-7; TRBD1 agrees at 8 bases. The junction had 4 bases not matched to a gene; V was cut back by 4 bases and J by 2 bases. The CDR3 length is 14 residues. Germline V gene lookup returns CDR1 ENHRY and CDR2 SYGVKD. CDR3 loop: CAISGETGAYEQYF. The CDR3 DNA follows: TGTGCCATCAGTGGGGAGACAGGGGCCTACGAGCAGTACTTC.

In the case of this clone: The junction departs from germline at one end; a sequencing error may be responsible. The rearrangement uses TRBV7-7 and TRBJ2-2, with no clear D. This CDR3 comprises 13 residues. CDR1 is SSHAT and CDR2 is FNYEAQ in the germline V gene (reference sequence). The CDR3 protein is CASSPHYTGELFF. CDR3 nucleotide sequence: TGTGCTAGCAGCCCCCACTACACCGGGGAGCTGTTTTTT.

CDR3 in DNA: TGTGCCAGCAGTGAAGCGGGGGGGGCGGCTCAGCCCCAGCATTTT. Its translation: CASSEAGGAAQPQHF. The V gene is TRBV6-1, the J gene TRBJ1-5; D is perhaps TRBD1 (6 bases). The ends were cut back, 0 bases at V and 6 bases at J, with 12 bases in the middle. Germline V CDR1 and CDR2: MNHNS, SASEGT. The CDR3 consists of 15 residues.

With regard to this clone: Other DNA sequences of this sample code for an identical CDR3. CDR3 amino acids: CASRRLAGAYEQYF. The CDR3 DNA is TGTGCCAGTAGGAGACTAGCGGGAGCCTACGAGCAGTACTTC. The chain carries TRBV19 and TRBJ2-7; TRBD2 matches at 12 bases. Germline CDR1 and CDR2: LNHDA and SQIVND (reference sequence). This CDR3 spans 14 amino acids. V lost 6 bases to trimming and J lost 2 bases; unmatched junction nucleotides: 2.

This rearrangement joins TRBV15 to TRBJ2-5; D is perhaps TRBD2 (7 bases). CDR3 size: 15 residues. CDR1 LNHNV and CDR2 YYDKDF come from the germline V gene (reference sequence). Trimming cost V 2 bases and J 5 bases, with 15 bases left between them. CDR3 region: CATSRQRGALETQYF. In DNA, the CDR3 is TGTGCCACCAGCAGACAACGGGGGGCCCTGGAGACCCAGTACTTC.

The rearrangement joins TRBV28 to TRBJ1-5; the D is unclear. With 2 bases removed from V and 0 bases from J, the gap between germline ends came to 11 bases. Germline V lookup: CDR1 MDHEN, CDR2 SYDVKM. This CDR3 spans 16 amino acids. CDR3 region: CASSLEQRRSNQPQHF. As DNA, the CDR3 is TGTGCCAGCAGTTTAGAACAGAGACGTAGCAATCAGCCCCAGCATTTT.

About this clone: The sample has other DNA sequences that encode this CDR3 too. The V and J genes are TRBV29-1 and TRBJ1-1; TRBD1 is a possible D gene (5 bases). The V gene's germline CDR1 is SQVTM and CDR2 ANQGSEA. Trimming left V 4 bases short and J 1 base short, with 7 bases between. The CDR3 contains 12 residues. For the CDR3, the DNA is TGCAGCGTTGGAAGGGGGAACACTGAAGCTTTCTTT. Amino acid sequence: CSVGRGNTEAFF.

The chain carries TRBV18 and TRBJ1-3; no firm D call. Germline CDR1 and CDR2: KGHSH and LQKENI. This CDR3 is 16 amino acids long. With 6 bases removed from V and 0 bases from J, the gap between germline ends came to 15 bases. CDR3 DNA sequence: TGTGCCAGCTCTCCGGCTGGCCGAACCTCTGGAAACACCATATATTTT. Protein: CASSPAGRTSGNTIYF.

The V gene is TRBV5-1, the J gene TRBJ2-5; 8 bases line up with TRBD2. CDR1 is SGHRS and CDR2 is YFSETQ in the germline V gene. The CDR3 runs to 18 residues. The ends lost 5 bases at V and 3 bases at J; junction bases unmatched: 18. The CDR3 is CASSGAVAGTRGEETQYF. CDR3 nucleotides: TGCGCCAGCAGTGGGGCCGTGGCCGGGACTAGAGGAGAAGAGACCCAGTACTTC. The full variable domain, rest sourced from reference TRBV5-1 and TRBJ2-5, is KAGVTQTPRYLIKTRGQQVTLSCSPISGHRSVSWYQQTPGQGLQFLFEYFSETQRNKGNFPGRFSGRQFSNSRSEMNVSTLELGDSALYLCASSGAVAGTRGEETQYFGPGTRLLVL.

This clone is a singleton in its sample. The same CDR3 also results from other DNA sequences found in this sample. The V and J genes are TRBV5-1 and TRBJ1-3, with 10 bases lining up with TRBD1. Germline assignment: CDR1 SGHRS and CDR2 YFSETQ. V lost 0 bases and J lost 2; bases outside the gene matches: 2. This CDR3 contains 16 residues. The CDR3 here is CASSLGGTGAGNTIYF. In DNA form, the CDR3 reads TGCGCCAGCAGCTTGGGAGGGACAGGGGCTGGAAACACCATATATTTT.

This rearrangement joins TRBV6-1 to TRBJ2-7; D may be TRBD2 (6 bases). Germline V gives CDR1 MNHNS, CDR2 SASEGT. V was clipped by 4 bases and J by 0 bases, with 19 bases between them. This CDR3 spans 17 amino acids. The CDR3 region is CASSGGVSGALSYEQYF. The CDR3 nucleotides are TGTGCCAGCAGTGGGGGGGTATCCGGGGCGCTCTCCTACGAGCAGTACTTC.

The CDR3 is CASSIRDRDTQYF. The DNA of the CDR3 is TGTGCCAGCTCAATCCGGGACCGGGATACGCAGTATTTT. The V call is TRBV18, the J call TRBJ2-3; possibly TRBD1 or TRBD2 for D (5 bases each). Germline CDR1 is KGHSH and CDR2 is LQKENI. CDR3 length: 13 residues. Trimming cost V 5 bases and J 6 bases, with 12 bases left between them.

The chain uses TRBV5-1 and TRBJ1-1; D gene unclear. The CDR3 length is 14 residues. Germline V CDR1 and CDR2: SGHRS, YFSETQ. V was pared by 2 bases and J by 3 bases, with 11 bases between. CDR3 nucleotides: TGCGCCAGCAGCTTCTCCGGTATGGACACTGAAGCTTTCTTT. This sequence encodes CASSFSGMDTEAFF.

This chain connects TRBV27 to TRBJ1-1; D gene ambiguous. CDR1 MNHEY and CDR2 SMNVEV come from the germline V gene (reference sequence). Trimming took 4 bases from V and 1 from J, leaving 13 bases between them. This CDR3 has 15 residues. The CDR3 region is CASSSWTAPNTEAFF. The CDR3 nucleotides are TGTGCCAGCAGTTCATGGACGGCACCGAACACTGAAGCTTTCTTT.

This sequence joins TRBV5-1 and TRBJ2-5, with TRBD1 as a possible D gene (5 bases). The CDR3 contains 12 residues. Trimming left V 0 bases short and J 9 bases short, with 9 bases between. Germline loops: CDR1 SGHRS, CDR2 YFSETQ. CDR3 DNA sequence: TGCGCCAGCAGCTTGGGGGAAGGGGCCCAGTACTTC. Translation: CASSLGEGAQYF.

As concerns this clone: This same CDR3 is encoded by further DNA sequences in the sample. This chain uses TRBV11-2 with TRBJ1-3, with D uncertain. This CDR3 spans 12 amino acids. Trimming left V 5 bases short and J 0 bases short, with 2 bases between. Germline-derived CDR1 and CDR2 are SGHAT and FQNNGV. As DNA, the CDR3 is TGTGCCAGCAGCCTCTCTGGAAACACCATATATTTT. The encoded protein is CASSLSGNTIYF.

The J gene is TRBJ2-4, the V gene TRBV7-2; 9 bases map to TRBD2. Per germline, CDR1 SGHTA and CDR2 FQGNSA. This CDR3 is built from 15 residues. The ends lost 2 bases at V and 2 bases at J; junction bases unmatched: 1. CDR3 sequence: CASSLPSGTKNIQYF. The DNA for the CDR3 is TGTGCCAGCAGCTTACCTAGCGGGACCAAAAACATTCAGTACTTC.

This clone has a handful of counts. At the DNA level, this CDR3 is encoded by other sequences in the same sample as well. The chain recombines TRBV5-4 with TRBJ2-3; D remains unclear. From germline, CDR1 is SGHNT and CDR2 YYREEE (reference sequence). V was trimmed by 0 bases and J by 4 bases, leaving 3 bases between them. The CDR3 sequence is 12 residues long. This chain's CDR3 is CASSLVSDTQYF. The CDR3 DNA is TGTGCCAGCAGCTTGGTATCAGATACGCAGTATTTT.

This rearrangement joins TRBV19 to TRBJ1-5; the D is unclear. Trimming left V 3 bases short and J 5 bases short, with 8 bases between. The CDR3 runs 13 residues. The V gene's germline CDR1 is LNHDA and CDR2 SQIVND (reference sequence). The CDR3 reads CASSMVGYQPQHF. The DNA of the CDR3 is TGTGCCAGTAGTATGGTCGGGTATCAGCCCCAGCATTTT. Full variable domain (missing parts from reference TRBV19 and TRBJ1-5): DGGITQSPKYLFRKEGQNVTLSCEQNLNHDAMYWYRQDPGQGLRLIYYSQIVNDFQKGDIAEGYSVSREKKESFPLTVTSAQKNPTAFYLCASSMVGYQPQHFGDGTRLSIL.

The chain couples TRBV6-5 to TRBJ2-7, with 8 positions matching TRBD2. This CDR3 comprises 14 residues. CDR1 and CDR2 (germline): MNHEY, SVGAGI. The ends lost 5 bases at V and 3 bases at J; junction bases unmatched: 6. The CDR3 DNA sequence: TGTGCCAGCAGTAGCGGGAGTTTAGTCTACGAGCAGTACTTC. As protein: CASSSGSLVYEQYF.

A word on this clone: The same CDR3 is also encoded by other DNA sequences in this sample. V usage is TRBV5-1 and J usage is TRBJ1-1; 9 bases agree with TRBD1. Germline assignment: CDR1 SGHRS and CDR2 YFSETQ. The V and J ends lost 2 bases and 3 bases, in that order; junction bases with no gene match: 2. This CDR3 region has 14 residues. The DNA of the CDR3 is TGCGCCAGCAGCTTACGACAGGGGGACACTGAAGCTTTCTTT. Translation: CASSLRQGDTEAFF.

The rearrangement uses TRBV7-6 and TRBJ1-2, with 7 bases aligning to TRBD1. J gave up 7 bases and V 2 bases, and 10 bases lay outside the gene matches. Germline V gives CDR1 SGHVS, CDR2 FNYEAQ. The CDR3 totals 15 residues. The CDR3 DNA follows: TGTGCCAGCAGCTTAAGGGCCGAGGGGGCAGGTGGCTACACCTTC. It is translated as CASSLRAEGAGGYTF. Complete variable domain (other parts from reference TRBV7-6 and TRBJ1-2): GAGVSQSPRYKVTKRGQDVALRCDPISGHVSLYWYRQALGQGPEFLTYFNYEAQQDKSGLPNDRFSAERPEGSISTLTIQRTEQRDSAMYRCASSLRAEGAGGYTFGSGTRLTVV.

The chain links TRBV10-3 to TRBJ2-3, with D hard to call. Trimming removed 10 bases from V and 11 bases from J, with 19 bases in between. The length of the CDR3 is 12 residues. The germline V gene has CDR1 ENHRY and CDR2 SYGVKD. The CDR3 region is CATRPVGGRQYF. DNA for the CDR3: TGTGCCACCCGACCTGTGGGCGGTAGGCAGTATTTT.

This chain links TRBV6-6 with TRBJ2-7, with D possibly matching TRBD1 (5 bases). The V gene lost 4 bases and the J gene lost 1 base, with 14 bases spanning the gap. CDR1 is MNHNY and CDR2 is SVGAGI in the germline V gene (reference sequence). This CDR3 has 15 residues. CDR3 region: CASSSDSLWSYEQYF. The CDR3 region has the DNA TGTGCCAGCAGTTCCGACAGCCTATGGTCCTACGAGCAGTACTTC.

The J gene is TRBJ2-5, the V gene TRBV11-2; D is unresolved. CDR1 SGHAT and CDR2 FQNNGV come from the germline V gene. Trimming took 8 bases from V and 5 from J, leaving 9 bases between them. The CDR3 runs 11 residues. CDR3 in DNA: TGTGCCAGCGCTTTCGGGGAGACCCAGTACTTC. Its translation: CASAFGETQYF.

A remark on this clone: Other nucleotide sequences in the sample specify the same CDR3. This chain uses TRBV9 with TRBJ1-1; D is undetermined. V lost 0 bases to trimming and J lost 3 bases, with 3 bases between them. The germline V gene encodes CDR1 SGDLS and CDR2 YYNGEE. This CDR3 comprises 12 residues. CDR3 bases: TGTGCCAGCAGCGTAGCGGACACTGAAGCTTTCTTT. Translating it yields CASSVADTEAFF.